This entry lists 27 T cell receptor beta chains sequenced from one sample in a study of blood T cell repertoires in COVID-19. Measured with immunoSEQ multiplex PCR; TCRdb has only the in-frame clones, and not every one. The data contain roughly 200,000 clones, about nine tenths of them singletons. The sample taken for sequencing was peripheral blood. All receptors come from a woman aged 30 to 39 with acute or convalescent COVID-19.

The chain links TRBV25-1 to TRBJ2-3; maybe TRBD1 (5 bases). The CDR3 has 13 residues. Trimming stripped 11 bases from V and 1 base from J, with 13 bases between. The germline V gene has CDR1 MGHDK and CDR2 SYGVNS. The CDR3: CALGAHGTDTQYF. The CDR3 DNA follows: TGTGCCCTAGGGGCGCACGGCACAGATACGCAGTATTTT.

The CDR3 here is CASSLGVVTETQYF. The DNA of the CDR3 is TGTGCCAGCAGCTTGGGAGTGGTTACGGAGACCCAGTACTTC. This chain uses TRBV5-4 with TRBJ2-5; D is uncertain. This CDR3 region has 14 residues. V was pared by 0 bases and J by 5 bases, with 11 bases between. Germline V gene lookup returns CDR1 SGHNT and CDR2 YYREEE (reference sequence).

This sequence joins TRBV7-9 and TRBJ2-1; 9 nucleotides align to TRBD2. V dropped 5 bases and J dropped 6; count of bases not matched to a gene: 11. The CDR3 covers 16 residues. Germline V gives CDR1 SEHNR, CDR2 FQNEAQ (reference sequence). The DNA for the CDR3 is TGTGCCAGCAGCCCTCCGGCGGGAGGGCCGATCAATGAGCAGTTCTTC. Translating gives CASSPPAGGPINEQFF. The variable domain in full, with the rest retrieved from reference TRBV7-9 and TRBJ2-1, is DTGVSQNPRHKITKRGQNVTFRCDPISEHNRLYWYRQTLGQGPEFLTYFQNEAQLEKSRLLSDRFSAERPKGSFSTLEIQRTEQGDSAMYLCASSPPAGGPINEQFFGPGTRLTVL.

This clone was seen only a few times. The CDR3 DNA follows: TGTGCCAGCAGCTCTCGGACAGGGAGTTTGGATACGCAGTATTTT. Its translation: CASSSRTGSLDTQYF. The chain employs TRBV5-4 and TRBJ2-3, with TRBD1 matching over 8 bases. J was trimmed by 6 bases and V by 3 bases; bases with no gene match: 9. Germline V lookup: CDR1 SGHNT, CDR2 YYREEE (reference sequence). CDR3 length: 15 amino acids.

The genes are TRBV15 and TRBJ1-1, with D unclear. The CDR3 is 13 amino acids. Germline CDR1 and CDR2: LNHNV and YYDKDF (reference sequence). Trimming cost V 8 bases and J 6 bases, with 16 bases left between them. In DNA, the CDR3 is TGTGCCACCCGAGGGTCAAGTAGCGCTGAAGCTTTCTTT. Residues: CATRGSSSAEAFF.

The chain carries TRBV2 and TRBJ2-7; a weak D match, TRBD2 (6 bases). Trimming took 4 bases from V and 5 from J, leaving 15 bases between them. This CDR3 is built from 14 residues. Germline CDR1 and CDR2: SNHLY and FYNNEI. CDR3 in amino acids: CASSATGALDEQYF. The CDR3 coding sequence is TGTGCCAGCAGTGCGACGGGAGCACTCGACGAGCAGTACTTC.

This rearrangement joins TRBV28 to TRBJ1-4; tentative D call: TRBD1 (5 bases). V lost 5 bases, J lost 16 bases, and 14 bases lay in between. The CDR3 contains 11 residues. Germline V gives CDR1 MDHEN, CDR2 SYDVKM. The CDR3 coding sequence is TGTGCCAGCAGTAGGGACTCAAGGGAGTTTTTT. As protein: CASSRDSREFF.

This clone was counted only a few times. This chain connects TRBV4-1 to TRBJ1-2; the match to TRBD1 covers 8 bases. V lost 0 bases and J lost 0; bases outside the gene matches: 6. The germline gives CDR1 MGHRA, CDR2 YSYEKL. CDR3 length: 17 residues. In nucleotides, the CDR3 is TGCGCCAGCAGCCAAGATAGGACAGGGAGGGCTAACTATGGCTACACCTTC. It codes for CASSQDRTGRANYGYTF.

The rearrangement uses TRBV5-6 and TRBJ2-1, with TRBD2 identical over 9 bases. V lost 4 bases to trimming and J lost 9 bases; unmatched junction nucleotides: 11. Germline V gene sequence: CDR1 SGHDT, CDR2 YYEEEE. This CDR3 is 15 amino acids long. CDR3 nucleotide sequence: TGTGCCAGCAGCGAAACGGGACTAGCAGGAAGTGAGCAGTTCTTC. Protein: CASSETGLAGSEQFF.

V and J are TRBV2 and TRBJ1-5, with D perhaps matching TRBD1 (5 bases). V gave up 2 bases and J gave up 5 bases, with 10 bases separating them. The CDR3 has 14 amino acids. Germline V gives CDR1 SNHLY, CDR2 FYNNEI. The chain's CDR3 is CASSERTQYQPQHF. In nucleotides, the CDR3 is TGTGCCAGCAGTGAAAGGACACAATATCAGCCCCAGCATTTT.

This clone has only one observation. The chain has TRBV6-5 and TRBJ2-2; perhaps TRBD1 as D (6 bases). The length of the CDR3 is 14 residues. The germline V gene has CDR1 MNHEY and CDR2 SVGAGI. V was trimmed by 0 bases and J by 10 bases, leaving 12 bases between them. The DNA of the CDR3 is TGTGCCAGCAGTTACTCCCCACAGGGTGCGGAGCTGTTTTTT. As protein: CASSYSPQGAELFF.

This chain uses TRBV5-1 with TRBJ1-4; 9 nucleotides line up with TRBD1. V lost 1 base and J lost 7; bases outside the gene matches: 8. Germline assignment: CDR1 SGHRS and CDR2 YFSETQ. The CDR3 is 16 residues long. The CDR3 coding sequence is TGCGCCAGCAGCTTGCAGGGACAGGGTACTGGTGAAAAACTGTTTTTT. Amino acids: CASSLQGQGTGEKLFF.

This sequence joins TRBV6-5 and TRBJ2-7, with 9 bases identical to TRBD2. The CDR3 sequence is 15 residues long. Germline V gene data show CDR1 as MNHEY and CDR2 as SVGAGI. The ends lost 5 bases at V and 0 bases at J; junction bases unmatched: 5. CDR3 bases: TGTGCCAGCAGTAAACTAGCGGGCGTCTCCTACGAGCAGTACTTC. Its translation is CASSKLAGVSYEQYF.

The chain combines TRBV5-1 with TRBJ2-1; D perhaps matches TRBD1 (6 bases). From germline, CDR1 is SGHRS and CDR2 YFSETQ. V gave up 4 bases and J gave up 0 bases, with 17 bases separating them. The CDR3 consists of 17 residues. The CDR3 is CASSRQGSSSSYNEQFF. The CDR3 DNA reads TGCGCCAGCAGCCGGCAGGGGTCCTCGAGCTCCTACAATGAGCAGTTCTTC.

The V and J genes are TRBV3-1 (or the pseudogene TRBV3-2) and TRBJ2-6; D is possibly TRBD2 (5 bases). The CDR3 covers 15 residues. Deletions cut 0 bases from V and 10 bases from J, with 13 bases between. Looked up from germline, CDR1 is LGHDT and CDR2 is YNNKEL (reference sequence). The CDR3 region has the DNA TGTGCCAGCAGCCAAGAGGCCGGGATCCGGAACGTCCTGACTTTC. Encoded protein: CASSQEAGIRNVLTF.

This chain uses TRBV5-1 with TRBJ1-2, with unresolved D. Germline CDR1 SGHRS, CDR2 YFSETQ. The ends were cut back, 0 bases at V and 0 bases at J, with 6 bases in the middle. The CDR3 runs to 14 residues. The CDR3 region has the DNA TGCGCCAGCAGCTTGGCCACGGCTAACTATGGCTACACCTTC. The encoded protein is CASSLATANYGYTF.

This chain's CDR3 is CAWSVLPHRGRGAYEQYF. CDR3 nucleotides: TGTGCCTGGAGTGTATTACCCCACCGTGGCAGGGGCGCTTACGAGCAGTACTTC. The chain combines TRBV30 with TRBJ2-7; the D gene is possibly TRBD1 (6 bases). CDR3 size: 18 residues. The germline V and J ends were trimmed by 0 bases and 4 bases, with 25 bases remaining between them. CDR1 and CDR2 (germline): GTSNPN, SVGIG (reference sequence).

V usage is TRBV20-1 and J usage is TRBJ2-5; tentatively, D is TRBD2 (5 bases). The CDR3 loop spans 11 amino acids. CDR1 DFQATT and CDR2 SNEGSKA come from the germline V gene (reference sequence). V was trimmed by 0 bases and J by 7 bases, leaving 6 bases between them. CDR3 in DNA: TGCAGTGCTAGAGATCGGGGGACCCAGTACTTC. Amino acids: CSARDRGTQYF.

The chain joins TRBV4-2 to TRBJ2-7, with TRBD2 matching 10 bases. J gave up 0 bases and V 4 bases, and 6 bases lay outside the gene matches. Germline V gene lookup returns CDR1 LGHNA and CDR2 YNFKEQ. The CDR3 spans 16 residues. The CDR3: CASSPPGLASSYEQYF. The DNA for the CDR3 is TGTGCCAGCAGCCCCCCGGGACTAGCGAGCTCCTACGAGCAGTACTTC.

The rearrangement uses TRBV6-5 and TRBJ1-1; D ambiguous. V shed 4 bases and J shed 1 base, with 7 bases lying between them. Germline CDR1 MNHEY, CDR2 SVGAGI. The CDR3 contains 13 residues. CDR3 sequence (DNA): TGTGCCAGCAGTTTATCAGGGAACACTGAAGCTTTCTTT. The encoded protein is CASSLSGNTEAFF.

The V call is TRBV19, the J call TRBJ1-1; D ambiguous. Looked up from germline, CDR1 is LNHDA and CDR2 is SQIVND (reference sequence). Trimming took off 3 bases at V and 6 bases at J, with 5 bases between the two ends. This CDR3 is built from 11 residues. The CDR3 region has the DNA TGTGCCAGTAGTATCGGGGCTGAAGCTTTCTTT. Translated: CASSIGAEAFF. Full variable domain (missing parts from reference TRBV19 and TRBJ1-1): DGGITQSPKYLFRKEGQNVTLSCEQNLNHDAMYWYRQDPGQGLRLIYYSQIVNDFQKGDIAEGYSVSREKKESFPLTVTSAQKNPTAFYLCASSIGAEAFFGQGTRLTVV.

The chain has TRBV9 and TRBJ1-3; 7 positions match TRBD1. This CDR3 is 15 amino acids long. Trimming cost V 2 bases and J 2 bases; bases outside gene matches: 4. Looked up from germline, CDR1 is SGDLS and CDR2 is YYNGEE. The CDR3 protein is CASSVRQGPGNTIYF. As DNA, the CDR3 is TGTGCCAGCAGCGTTAGACAGGGCCCTGGAAACACCATATATTTT.

The chain has TRBV6-5 and TRBJ2-5, with 9 bases matching TRBD1. The V gene end was trimmed by 7 bases and the J gene end by 5 bases; junction bases not matched to a gene: 5. CDR3 length equals 13 residues. The germline V gene encodes CDR1 MNHEY and CDR2 SVGAGI. The CDR3 region is CASTTGGGETQYF. The CDR3, as DNA: TGTGCCAGCACCACAGGGGGCGGCGAGACCCAGTACTTC.

In its sample, this clone was seen once. This chain links TRBV25-1 with TRBJ1-5; the D gene is possibly TRBD1 (6 bases). Germline V gives CDR1 MGHDK, CDR2 SYGVNS. Trimming stripped 4 bases from V and 5 bases from J, with 9 bases between. CDR3 size: 13 residues. CDR3 DNA sequence: TGTGCCAGCAGTGGGGACAACTATCAGCCCCAGCATTTT. Protein: CASSGDNYQPQHF. The complete variable domain, with remaining parts taken from reference TRBV25-1 and TRBJ1-5, reads EADIYQTPRYLVIGTGKKITLECSQTMGHDKMYWYQQDPGMELHLIHYSYGVNSTEKGDLSSESTVSRIRTEHFPLTLESARPSHTSQYLCASSGDNYQPQHFGDGTRLSIL.

The chain employs TRBV29-1 and TRBJ1-4; the match to TRBD1 covers 9 bases. After removal of 7 bases from V and 0 bases from J, the junction contained 3 bases not matched to a gene. The CDR3 consists of 14 residues. CDR1 is SQVTM, CDR2 ANQGSEA, per germline. The CDR3 spells CSAWTGATNEKLFF. The DNA for the CDR3 is TGCAGCGCCTGGACAGGGGCAACTAATGAAAAACTGTTTTTT.

The genes are TRBV28 and TRBJ2-3, with TRBD2 matching 13 bases. Germline CDR1 reads MDHEN; CDR2 reads SYDVKM. The CDR3 totals 14 residues. After removal of 8 bases from V and 8 bases from J, the junction contained 7 bases not matched to a gene. CDR3 nucleotides: TGTGCCAGCTGGACTAGCGGGAGTGAAGGTACGCAGTATTTT. It is translated as CASWTSGSEGTQYF.

The V call is TRBV9, the J call TRBJ2-1; D is perhaps TRBD2 (5 bases). This CDR3 is 12 amino acids long. Germline CDR1 and CDR2: SGDLS and YYNGEE. V lost 7 bases to trimming and J lost 2 bases, with 7 bases between them. The CDR3 is CASGSPYNEQFF. CDR3 in DNA: TGTGCCAGCGGGAGTCCCTACAATGAGCAGTTCTTC.